Each of the 9 T cell receptor beta chains below was sequenced from the same sample in a study of T cells after yellow fever vaccination. TCRdb independently ran MiXCR on the 5' RACE reads; one entry per CDR3 protein. The sample has some 300,000 distinct CDR3 sequences, around 8.1% seen once. The input for sequencing was PBMCs, taken around 45 days after the first yellow fever vaccination. These receptors originate from a man aged 18 to 29 who received the YFV17D yellow fever vaccine.

This chain uses TRBV15 with TRBJ2-1; D is perhaps TRBD1 (6 bases). Germline lookup yields CDR1 LNHNV and CDR2 YYDKDF (reference sequence). The length of the CDR3 is 14 residues. The germline V and J ends were trimmed by 4 bases and 3 bases, with 10 bases remaining between them. The CDR3: CATSTWTDYNEQFF. For the CDR3, the DNA is TGTGCCACCAGCACGTGGACAGACTACAATGAGCAGTTCTTC. The full variable domain, in which reference TRBV15 and TRBJ2-1 provide the parts outside the CDR3, is DAMVIQNPRYQVTQFGKPVTLSCSQTLNHNVMYWYQQKSSQAPKLLFHYYDKDFNNEADTPDNFQSRRPNTSFCFLDIRSPGLGDTAMYLCATSTWTDYNEQFFGPGTRLTVL.

Written as DNA, the CDR3 is TGTGCCAGCTCTACTCGGGGGGGCGATAACAATGAGCAGTTCTTC. Residues: CASSTRGGDNNEQFF. The chain is built from TRBV18 and TRBJ2-1; 8 bases are shared with TRBD2. Trimming at V came to 6 bases and at J to 5 bases, leaving 9 bases not matched to a gene. CDR1 KGHSH and CDR2 LQKENI come from the germline V gene. This CDR3 is 15 amino acids long.

The chain links TRBV28 to TRBJ2-7; 7 nucleotides align to TRBD1. V shed 5 bases and J 2 bases; nucleotides not matched to a gene: 6. The CDR3 covers 14 residues. In germline, CDR1 is MDHEN, CDR2 SYDVKM. In nucleotides, the CDR3 is TGTGCCAGCAGTCAACCGGGACAGACCTACGAGCAGTACGTC. This translates into CASSQPGQTYEQYV.

The V and J genes are TRBV11-2 and TRBJ2-5; D unresolved. The V end was cut by 5 bases, the J end by 3 bases, with 22 bases between. The CDR3 sequence is 17 residues long. Germline V lookup: CDR1 SGHAT, CDR2 FQNNGV. The CDR3 DNA follows: TGTGCCAGCAGCCTCACCCGGGCACAGTGGCTAGAAGAGACCCAGTACTTC. This encodes CASSLTRAQWLEETQYF.

This clonotype was counted between two and nine times. The chain combines TRBV30 with TRBJ2-1; no firm D call. This CDR3 region has 11 residues. The V gene's germline CDR1 is GTSNPN and CDR2 SVGIG (reference sequence). V was shortened by 1 base and J by 2 bases, with 0 bases between the two germline ends. The CDR3 DNA sequence: TGTGCCTGGAGTGCCTACAATGAGCAGTTCTTC. It specifies CAWSAYNEQFF.

In this sample, this clonotype turned up a few times. As DNA, the CDR3 is TGTGCCATCGGGCCTAGCGGGTCGAGCACAGATACGCAGTATTTT. It translates to CAIGPSGSSTDTQYF. J is TRBJ2-3 and V is TRBV10-3; 8 bases map to TRBD2. This CDR3 spans 15 amino acids. V gave up 8 bases and J gave up 0 bases; unmatched junction bases: 7. Germline V CDR1 and CDR2: ENHRY, SYGVKD.

Ten or more counts support this clonotype. J is TRBJ2-5 and V is TRBV11-2; 8 positions match TRBD1. Germline-derived CDR1 and CDR2 are SGHAT and FQNNGV. The CDR3 extends over 13 amino acids. Unmatched junction bases numbered 5, after V lost 4 bases and J lost 7 bases. CDR3 amino acids: CASSSYRGSTQYF. The CDR3 nucleotides are TGTGCCAGCAGCTCTTACAGGGGGTCGACCCAGTACTTC.

This clonotype showed up many times. This chain joins TRBV3-1 and TRBJ2-4, with D possibly matching TRBD1 (6 bases). The V gene's germline CDR1 is LGHDT and CDR2 YNNKEL (reference sequence). The CDR3 length is 12 residues. V dropped 5 bases and J dropped 7 bases, with 9 bases sitting between them. The CDR3 DNA is TGTGCCAGCAGCACAGGGTCGAACATTCAGTACTTC. Amino acids: CASSTGSNIQYF. Filled out from reference TRBV3-1 and TRBJ2-4, the complete variable domain reads DTAVSQTPKYLVTQMGNDKSIKCEQNLGHDTMYWYKQDSKKFLKIMFSYNNKELIINETVPNRFSPKSPDKAHLNLHINSLELGDSAVYFCASSTGSNIQYFGAGTRLSVL.

The genes are TRBV20-1 and TRBJ1-4; 8 bases match TRBD1. CDR3 length: 14 residues. V lost 6 bases and J lost 5; bases outside the gene matches: 8. Germline V gene lookup returns CDR1 DFQATT and CDR2 SNEGSKA (reference sequence). Here the CDR3 reads CSAGPGQGNEKLFF. CDR3 coding DNA: TGCAGTGCAGGACCCGGACAGGGAAATGAAAAACTGTTTTTT.